What follows are 12 T cell receptor beta chains derived from one specimen sequenced in a study of shared T cell receptors in the human thymus. Clones were read by immunoSEQ multiplex PCR, and TCRdb kept only the in-frame ones, dropping some. This table holds 550,000 to 800,000 clones, around 85% found once. The same data also contributed to another study, on human thymus T cells.

The sequenced sample consisted of thymocytes. These TCRs come from a girl less than two years old with a congenital heart defect.

The chain is built from TRBV7-3 and TRBJ1-1; TRBD1 matches 8 bases. The CDR3 length is 16 residues. V lost 0 bases to trimming and J lost 4 bases; unmatched junction nucleotides: 7. The germline V gene encodes CDR1 SGHTA and CDR2 FQGTGA. CDR3 DNA: TGTGCCAGCAGCTTAACCGACAGGGGATGTTGCACTGAAGCTTTCTTT. It codes for CASSLTDRGCCTEAFF.

The rearrangement uses TRBV7-4 and TRBJ2-2; 7 bases agree with TRBD1. CDR3 length: 21 amino acids. CDR1 is SGHVT and CDR2 is SQSDAQ in the germline V gene. V dropped 5 bases and J dropped 0; count of bases not matched to a gene: 21. The CDR3 coding sequence is TGTGCCAGCAGCCTAATTCGAGGACAGGAGGCTCGTCGTACGAACACCGGGGAGCTGTTTTTT. Residues: CASSLIRGQEARRTNTGELFF.

This clone has only one observation. The J gene is TRBJ2-1, the V gene TRBV28; TRBD2 matches 8 bases. Per germline, CDR1 MDHEN and CDR2 SYDVKM. V shed 8 bases, J shed 4 bases, and the junction held 13 bases outside the gene matches. The CDR3 spans 16 residues. CDR3 nucleotides: TGTGCCAGCGCGGAACTAGCGGAGTCAAATTACAATGAGCAGTTCTTC. Its translation is CASAELAESNYNEQFF.

The chain employs TRBV7-9 and TRBJ2-3; no reliable D call. Germline V gene data show CDR1 as SEHNR and CDR2 as FQNEAQ (reference sequence). This CDR3 is built from 12 residues. Trimming pared 1 base from V and 5 bases from J, leaving 4 bases between. The CDR3 sequence is CASSLDIDTQYF. The CDR3, as DNA: TGTGCCAGCAGCTTAGATATAGATACGCAGTATTTT.

The V and J genes are TRBV14 and TRBJ2-5; D ambiguous. CDR1 and CDR2 from the germline V gene are SGHDN and FVKESK. The CDR3 length is 15 residues. V was cut by 0 bases and J by 8 bases, with 16 bases left in between. CDR3 nucleotides: TGTGCCAGCAGCCAAGACCCGGTACCAAGAGTTACCCAGTACTTC. Encoded protein: CASSQDPVPRVTQYF. Variable domain in full (rest from reference TRBV14 and TRBJ2-5): EAGVTQFPSHSVIEKGQTVTLRCDPISGHDNLYWYRRVMGKEIKFLLHFVKESKQDESGMPNNRFLAERTGGTYSTLKVQPAELEDSGVYFCASSQDPVPRVTQYFGPGTRLLVL.

The chain joins TRBV11-2 to TRBJ1-5; TRBD1 agrees at 10 bases. V shed 5 bases and J 5 bases; nucleotides not matched to a gene: 3. The CDR3 contains 14 residues. The V gene's germline CDR1 is SGHAT and CDR2 FQNNGV. The CDR3 sequence: CASSLGQGDQPQHF. The CDR3 coding sequence is TGTGCCAGCAGCCTAGGACAGGGGGATCAGCCCCAGCATTTT. Variable domain in full (rest from reference TRBV11-2 and TRBJ1-5): EAGVAQSPRYKIIEKRQSVAFWCNPISGHATLYWYQQILGQGPKLLIQFQNNGVVDDSQLPKDRFSAERLKGVDSTLKIQPAKLEDSAVYLCASSLGQGDQPQHFGDGTRLSIL.

V usage is TRBV4-1 and J usage is TRBJ1-6, with 8 bases matching TRBD1. In germline, CDR1 is MGHRA, CDR2 YSYEKL. This CDR3 is built from 17 residues. The J segment lost 7 bases and the V segment lost 1 base, leaving 9 bases of the junction unmatched. In DNA, the CDR3 is TGCGCCAGCAGCCAAGTTAGACAGGGGACGGAGAATTCACCCCTCCACTTT. Encoded protein: CASSQVRQGTENSPLHF.

The genes are TRBV19 and TRBJ2-6; tentatively, D is TRBD1 (5 bases). The CDR3 runs to 14 residues. CDR1 and CDR2 from the germline V gene are LNHDA and SQIVND (reference sequence). V lost 4 bases and J lost 4, with 8 bases in between. The CDR3, as DNA: TGTGCCAGTAGTACAGGGTCCGGGGCCAACGTCCTGACTTTC. Protein sequence: CASSTGSGANVLTF. Full variable domain (missing parts from reference TRBV19 and TRBJ2-6): DGGITQSPKYLFRKEGQNVTLSCEQNLNHDAMYWYRQDPGQGLRLIYYSQIVNDFQKGDIAEGYSVSREKKESFPLTVTSAQKNPTAFYLCASSTGSGANVLTFGAGSRLTVL.

The CDR3 here is CTPADREETQYF. Here the CDR3 DNA reads TGTACTCCTGCGGACAGAGAAGAGACCCAGTACTTC. The J gene is TRBJ2-5, the V gene TRBV6-1; the D gene is possibly TRBD1 (6 bases). Germline V gives CDR1 MNHNS, CDR2 SASEGT. The CDR3 has 12 amino acids.

The chain links TRBV4-2 to TRBJ2-7, with D tentatively TRBD1 (5 bases). Trimming stripped 1 base from V and 2 bases from J, with 12 bases between. Looked up from germline, CDR1 is LGHNA and CDR2 is YNFKEQ. The CDR3 runs 15 residues. The CDR3 loop reads CASSQALQATYEQYF. The CDR3 coding sequence is TGTGCCAGCAGCCAAGCCCTACAGGCCACCTACGAGCAGTACTTC.

The rearrangement uses TRBV7-6 and TRBJ1-2; 7 bases map to TRBD1. The CDR3 runs 15 residues. The V gene's germline CDR1 is SGHVS and CDR2 FNYEAQ. Losses at the gene ends were 1 base for V and 5 bases for J; bases not matched to a gene: 7. This CDR3 reads CASSLGGDSQYGYTF. The CDR3 DNA reads TGTGCCAGCAGCTTAGGGGGGGACAGCCAATATGGCTACACCTTC.

The chain joins TRBV7-9 to TRBJ2-1; D perhaps matches TRBD1 (5 bases). Germline assignment: CDR1 SEHNR and CDR2 FQNEAQ (reference sequence). The CDR3 runs 15 residues. V shed 4 bases and J shed 7 bases, with 17 bases lying between them. The CDR3 DNA is TGTGCCAGCAGCTCAAAGGGGTCCATAGGGAATGAGCAGTTCTTC. Translating it yields CASSSKGSIGNEQFF.